Each of the 12 T cell receptor beta chains below was sequenced from the same sample in a study of blood T cell repertoires in COVID-19. Sequencing used immunoSEQ multiplex PCR; TCRdb keeps in-frame clones, though not all of them. Of about 89,000 clones in the sample, around three quarters were seen once. Material for sequencing was peripheral blood. Receptor source: a human donor in a cohort sampled during active COVID-19.

V usage is TRBV11-1 and J usage is TRBJ2-1; weak D call: TRBD2 (6 bases). CDR1 SGHAT and CDR2 FQDESV come from the germline V gene (reference sequence). The CDR3 sequence is 15 residues long. V was cut by 3 bases and J by 2 bases, with 11 bases left in between. The CDR3: CASSFVSGPYNEQFF. The CDR3 DNA reads as TGTGCCAGCAGCTTCGTTAGCGGACCCTACAATGAGCAGTTCTTC. Filled out from reference TRBV11-1 and TRBJ2-1, the complete variable domain reads EAEVAQSPRYKITEKSQAVAFWCDPISGHATLYWYRQILGQGPELLVQFQDESVVDDSQLPKDRFSAERLKGVDSTLKIQPAELGDSAMYLCASSFVSGPYNEQFFGPGTRLTVL.

The J gene is TRBJ2-3, the V gene TRBV2, with a tentative D call TRBD2 (6 bases). V was shortened by 2 bases and J by 3 bases, with 12 bases between the two germline ends. This CDR3 has 15 amino acids. Germline CDR1 is SNHLY and CDR2 is FYNNEI. The CDR3 loop reads CASSESSGTTDTQYF. The CDR3 DNA reads TGTGCCAGCAGTGAAAGTTCCGGGACTACAGATACGCAGTATTTT.

The gene calls are TRBV5-4 and TRBJ2-2; 9 nucleotides agree with TRBD1. Germline CDR1 is SGHNT and CDR2 is YYREEE (reference sequence). The CDR3 loop spans 15 amino acids. V lost 4 bases and J lost 7; bases outside the gene matches: 8. CDR3 in amino acids: CASSRPGTGSGELFF. CDR3 coding DNA: TGTGCCAGCAGCCGTCCCGGGACAGGGAGCGGGGAGCTGTTTTTT.

V usage is TRBV4-1 and J usage is TRBJ2-1, with TRBD2 as a possible D gene (5 bases). This CDR3 is 16 amino acids long. CDR1 is MGHRA and CDR2 is YSYEKL in the germline V gene. V dropped 1 base and J dropped 0 bases, with 10 bases sitting between them. CDR3 loop: CASSQAWRSSYNEQFF. The DNA of the CDR3 is TGCGCCAGCAGCCAAGCCTGGAGGAGCTCCTACAATGAGCAGTTCTTC.

This chain connects TRBV25-1 to TRBJ2-5, with TRBD1 identical over 8 bases. Germline-derived CDR1 and CDR2 are MGHDK and SYGVNS. Trimming at V came to 5 bases and at J to 3 bases, leaving 8 bases not matched to a gene. The CDR3 length is 15 residues. The CDR3 DNA reads TGTGCCAGCAGTTCGCCAGGGGGCAGGGAAGAGACCCAGTACTTC. Translated: CASSSPGGREETQYF.

The gene calls are TRBV28 and TRBJ2-5; a weak D match, TRBD1 (5 bases). Germline-derived CDR1 and CDR2 are MDHEN and SYDVKM. Trimming left V 3 bases short and J 1 base short, with 9 bases between. The CDR3 runs 14 residues. For the CDR3, the DNA is TGTGCCAGCAGTTTGCAGGGTGCCCAAGAGACCCAGTACTTC. Amino acids: CASSLQGAQETQYF.

The chain couples TRBV2 to TRBJ2-3; 11 bases line up with TRBD2. V dropped 6 bases and J dropped 8; count of bases not matched to a gene: 13. This CDR3 is 16 amino acids long. Germline assignment: CDR1 SNHLY and CDR2 FYNNEI. The CDR3: CASSQRLAGLQGTQYF. CDR3 DNA: TGTGCCAGCAGCCAAAGACTAGCGGGATTGCAGGGTACGCAGTATTTT.

This chain links TRBV23-1 with TRBJ2-1, with 9 bases matching TRBD1. TRBV23-1 is treated as an ORF (open reading frame) with a function not yet certain. The length of the CDR3 is 16 residues. Trimming removed 6 bases from V and 4 bases from J; junction bases left unmatched: 10. This chain's CDR3 is CASSHGDREPYNEQFF. The CDR3 DNA reads TGCGCCAGCAGCCACGGGGACAGGGAACCTTACAATGAGCAGTTCTTC.

The J gene is TRBJ2-1, the V gene TRBV20-1; D is perhaps TRBD2 (5 bases). The CDR3 extends over 15 amino acids. The germline V and J ends were trimmed by 3 bases and 7 bases, with 19 bases remaining between them. Germline CDR1 and CDR2: DFQATT and SNEGSKA (reference sequence). CDR3 loop: CSASPRPAAGNEQFF. DNA for the CDR3: TGCAGTGCTAGTCCAAGACCAGCGGCTGGGAATGAGCAGTTCTTC.

The CDR3 loop reads CASSIVLAEKLFF. The CDR3 region has the DNA TGTGCCAGTAGTATAGTCTTGGCTGAAAAACTGTTTTTT. This rearrangement joins TRBV19 to TRBJ1-4; no clear D gene. CDR1 is LNHDA, CDR2 SQIVND, per germline (reference sequence). V shed 1 base and J shed 7 bases, with 7 bases lying between them. CDR3 length: 13 amino acids. Based on the CDR3 plus reference TRBV19 and TRBJ1-4, the full variable domain is DGGITQSPKYLFRKEGQNVTLSCEQNLNHDAMYWYRQDPGQGLRLIYYSQIVNDFQKGDIAEGYSVSREKKESFPLTVTSAQKNPTAFYLCASSIVLAEKLFFGSGTQLSVL.

The chain joins TRBV4-3 to TRBJ2-3; no clear D gene. Germline V lookup: CDR1 LGHNA, CDR2 YSLEER. The length of the CDR3 is 15 residues. V lost 4 bases to trimming and J lost 2 bases, with 13 bases between them. In DNA form, the CDR3 reads TGCGCCAGCAGCCGTGGAGTTGTATTCACAGATACGCAGTATTTT. Translating it yields CASSRGVVFTDTQYF.

CDR3 amino acids: CSLGQSDTQYF. The CDR3 DNA reads as TGCAGCTTAGGACAGTCAGATACGCAGTATTTT. The rearrangement joins TRBV29-1 to TRBJ2-3; D might be TRBD1 (6 bases). Deletions cut 8 bases from V and 4 bases from J, with 10 bases between. From germline, CDR1 is SQVTM and CDR2 ANQGSEA. The length of the CDR3 is 11 residues.